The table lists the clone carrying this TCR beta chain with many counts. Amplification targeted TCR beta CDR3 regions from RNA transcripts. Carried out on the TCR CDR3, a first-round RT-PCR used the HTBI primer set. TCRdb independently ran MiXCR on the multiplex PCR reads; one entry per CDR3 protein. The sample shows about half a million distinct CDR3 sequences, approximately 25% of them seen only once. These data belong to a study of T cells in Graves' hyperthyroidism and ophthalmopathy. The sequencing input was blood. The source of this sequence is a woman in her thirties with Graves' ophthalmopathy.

CDR3: CASSSWGLNPEAFF. The CDR3 coding sequence is TGTGCCAGCAGTTCCTGGGGGCTAAACCCTGAAGCTTTCTTT. The chain joins TRBV6-5 to TRBJ1-1; D possibly corresponds to TRBD1 (6 bases). Per the germline V gene, CDR1 is MNHEY and CDR2 is SVGAGI. The germline V and J ends were trimmed by 4 bases and 6 bases, with 15 bases remaining between them. The CDR3 extends over 14 amino acids.